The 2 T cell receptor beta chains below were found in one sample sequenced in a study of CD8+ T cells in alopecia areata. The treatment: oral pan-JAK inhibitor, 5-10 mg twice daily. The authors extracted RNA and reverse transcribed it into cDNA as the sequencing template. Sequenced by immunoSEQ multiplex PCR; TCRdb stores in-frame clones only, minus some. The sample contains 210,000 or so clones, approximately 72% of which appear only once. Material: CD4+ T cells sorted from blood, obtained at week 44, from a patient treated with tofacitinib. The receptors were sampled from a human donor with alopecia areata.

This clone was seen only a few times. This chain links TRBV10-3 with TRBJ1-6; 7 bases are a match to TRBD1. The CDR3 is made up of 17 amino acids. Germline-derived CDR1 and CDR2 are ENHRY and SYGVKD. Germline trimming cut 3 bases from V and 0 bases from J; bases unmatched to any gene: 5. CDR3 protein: CAISDVYRGSYNSPLHF. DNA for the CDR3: TGTGCCATCAGTGACGTCTACAGGGGCTCCTATAATTCACCCCTCCACTTT.

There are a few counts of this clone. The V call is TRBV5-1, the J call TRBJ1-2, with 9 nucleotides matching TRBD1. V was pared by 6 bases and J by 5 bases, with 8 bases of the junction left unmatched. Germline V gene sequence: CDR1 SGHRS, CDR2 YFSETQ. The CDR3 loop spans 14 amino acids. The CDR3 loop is CASTAGTGSYGYTF. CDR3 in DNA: TGCGCCAGCACGGCCGGGACAGGGTCGTATGGCTACACCTTC.